One sample yielded the 30 T cell receptor beta chains listed below, sequenced in a study of blood T cell repertoires in COVID-19. Produced via immunoSEQ multiplex PCR; TCRdb's table is partial and in-frame only. The data hold about 38,000 clones, with around 91% observed a single time. Material for sequencing was peripheral blood. All receptors come from a man between 60 and 70 years old with active or convalescent COVID-19.

The rearrangement links TRBV7-9 to TRBJ2-7; 9 bases match TRBD1. V lost 0 bases and J lost 6; bases outside the gene matches: 0. CDR3 length: 13 residues. Germline CDR1 reads SEHNR; CDR2 reads FQNEAQ (reference sequence). CDR3 DNA sequence: TGTGCCAGCAGCTTAGCGACAGGGGGCGAGCAGTACTTC. Translating gives CASSLATGGEQYF.

This chain links TRBV19 with TRBJ2-2, with D perhaps matching TRBD1 (6 bases). V lost 1 base and J lost 5, with 17 bases in between. CDR1 is LNHDA, CDR2 SQIVND, per germline (reference sequence). CDR3 length: 17 residues. The CDR3 DNA sequence: TGTGCCAGTAGTATAGGAGTCTCAGGGGTGGGGACCGGGGAGCTGTTTTTT. Translating gives CASSIGVSGVGTGELFF.

This clone was observed once. V gene TRBV3-1 (or the pseudogene TRBV3-2) combines with J gene TRBJ2-7; D gene unclear. CDR3 size: 12 residues. The germline V gene has CDR1 LGHDT and CDR2 YNNKEL (reference sequence). V shed 3 bases and J shed 7 bases, with 10 bases lying between them. CDR3 bases: TGTGCCAGCAGCCACCGCGCGGAAGAGCAGTACTTC. This translates into CASSHRAEEQYF.

The V call is TRBV19, the J call TRBJ2-1; a possible D gene is TRBD2 (6 bases). The CDR3 is made up of 14 amino acids. Trimming pared 3 bases from V and 5 bases from J, leaving 11 bases between. The germline CDR1 and CDR2 sequences are LNHDA and SQIVND (reference sequence). The chain's CDR3 is CASSMRGSHNEQFF. DNA of the CDR3: TGTGCCAGTAGTATGCGGGGTAGCCACAATGAGCAGTTCTTC.

V gene TRBV28 combines with J gene TRBJ2-5; a possible D gene is TRBD2 (7 bases). The V end lost 3 bases, the J end lost 4 bases, and 12 bases lay between the germline ends. The CDR3 has 14 amino acids. Germline CDR1 MDHEN, CDR2 SYDVKM. CDR3 coding DNA: TGTGCCAGCAGTTTGTGGGGAGGGGGAGAGACCCAGTACTTC. Residues: CASSLWGGGETQYF.

The chain couples TRBV5-4 to TRBJ2-1; TRBD2 agrees at 12 bases. Unmatched junction bases numbered 4, after V lost 4 bases and J lost 2 bases. The CDR3 sequence is 16 residues long. CDR1 and CDR2 (germline): SGHNT, YYREEE (reference sequence). The chain's CDR3 is CASSPRTSGTYNEQFF. The CDR3 nucleotides are TGTGCCAGCAGCCCAAGGACTAGCGGGACCTACAATGAGCAGTTCTTC.

The CDR3 region has the DNA TGTGCCAGCAGCCCACCCAGGGAGACCCAGTACTTC. Its translation: CASSPPRETQYF. This sequence joins TRBV7-2 and TRBJ2-5; D is uncertain. In germline, CDR1 is SGHTA, CDR2 FQGNSA. V was pared by 5 bases and J by 5 bases, with 9 bases between. This CDR3 has 12 residues.

The table lists this clone with a count of one. The V gene is TRBV6-5, the J gene TRBJ2-5; a possible D gene is TRBD2 (5 bases). Trimming stripped 6 bases from V and 0 bases from J, with 8 bases between. CDR1 is MNHEY, CDR2 SVGAGI, per germline. This CDR3 spans 13 amino acids. The CDR3 nucleotides read TGTGCCAGCAGGTCGGACTACCAAGAGACCCAGTACTTC. Its translation is CASRSDYQETQYF.

The chain is built from TRBV4-1 and TRBJ2-2; possible D gene TRBD2, 5 bases. V was shortened by 2 bases and J by 8 bases, with 15 bases between the two germline ends. The CDR3 runs 15 residues. CDR1 MGHRA and CDR2 YSYEKL come from the germline V gene. The CDR3 coding sequence is TGCGCCAGCAGCCAAATTAGGGAGACACCGGGGGAGCTGTTTTTT. Protein sequence: CASSQIRETPGELFF.

The CDR3 sequence: CASSLRGPLFF. The CDR3, as DNA: TGTGCCAGCAGTTTAAGAGGTCCGCTGTTTTTT. The chain carries TRBV28 and TRBJ1-4; D call uncertain. Trimming pared 2 bases from V and 14 bases from J, leaving 9 bases between. CDR1 is MDHEN, CDR2 SYDVKM, per germline. The CDR3 has 11 amino acids.

The genes are TRBV7-6 and TRBJ2-3, with TRBD2 as a possible D gene (5 bases). CDR1 SGHVS and CDR2 FNYEAQ come from the germline V gene. With 5 bases removed from V and 6 bases from J, the gap between germline ends came to 9 bases. This CDR3 is built from 12 residues. As DNA, the CDR3 is TGTGCCAGCAGCCCCGGAGGCGATACGCAGTATTTT. This encodes CASSPGGDTQYF.

In DNA form, the CDR3 reads TGTGCCAGCAGTTCCACGAGCTCCTACAATGAGCAGTTCTTC. It specifies CASSSTSSYNEQFF. This chain connects TRBV11-2 to TRBJ2-1; no clear D. V gave up 6 bases and J gave up 0 bases, with 9 bases separating them. CDR3 length: 14 residues. The germline CDR1 and CDR2 sequences are SGHAT and FQNNGV. Full variable domain (rest looked up from reference TRBV11-2 and TRBJ2-1): EAGVAQSPRYKIIEKRQSVAFWCNPISGHATLYWYQQILGQGPKLLIQFQNNGVVDDSQLPKDRFSAERLKGVDSTLKIQPAKLEDSAVYLCASSSTSSYNEQFFGPGTRLTVL.

V is TRBV10-2 and J is TRBJ1-2; 9 bases map to TRBD1. The V segment lost 3 bases and the J segment 2 bases; nucleotides outside the gene matches: 4. The CDR3 extends over 15 amino acids. In germline, CDR1 is WSHSY, CDR2 SAAADI. The chain's CDR3 is CASSDRGTGNYGYTF. The CDR3 nucleotides are TGCGCCAGCAGTGACCGGGGGACAGGGAACTATGGCTACACCTTC.

The chain recombines TRBV7-9 with TRBJ2-3, with a weak D call TRBD1 (5 bases). Trimming took off 1 base at V and 3 bases at J, with 23 bases between the two ends. This CDR3 region has 19 residues. Germline V lookup: CDR1 SEHNR, CDR2 FQNEAQ (reference sequence). CDR3 loop: CASSLGPVPTAGGTDTQYF. CDR3 in DNA: TGTGCCAGCAGCTTAGGCCCCGTCCCGACAGCTGGCGGAACAGATACGCAGTATTTT.

The chain combines TRBV18 with TRBJ2-3; D unclear. V lost 2 bases and J lost 6, with 6 bases in between. The CDR3 contains 12 residues. Germline V gene sequence: CDR1 KGHSH, CDR2 LQKENI. The CDR3 is CASSPDTDTQYF. The CDR3 bases are TGTGCCAGCTCACCAGACACCGATACGCAGTATTTT.

This chain uses TRBV4-1 with TRBJ2-7; D is perhaps TRBD1 (6 bases). The CDR3 sequence is 15 residues long. V was pared by 1 base and J by 2 bases, with 12 bases between. CDR1 is MGHRA, CDR2 YSYEKL, per germline. This chain's CDR3 is CASSQGQEIPYEQYF. Written as DNA, the CDR3 is TGCGCCAGCAGCCAAGGACAGGAAATCCCCTACGAGCAGTACTTC.

The V and J genes are TRBV2 and TRBJ1-1; possibly TRBD1 for D (5 bases). V lost 6 bases, J lost 1 base, and 9 bases lay in between. The CDR3 totals 13 residues. In germline, CDR1 is SNHLY, CDR2 FYNNEI. The CDR3 DNA is TGTGCCAGCAGGCGTCAGGGGAACACTGAAGCTTTCTTT. Protein: CASRRQGNTEAFF.

The DNA for the CDR3 is TGTGCCAGCAGCCGTATAAACACTGAAGCTTTCTTT. Translated: CASSRINTEAFF. The chain carries TRBV6-5 and TRBJ1-1; no clear D. This CDR3 is built from 12 residues. Between the trimmed V and J ends, which lost 6 bases and 2 bases, there was a span of 7 bases. Germline CDR1 reads MNHEY; CDR2 reads SVGAGI.

The chain combines TRBV5-4 with TRBJ1-6, with TRBD1 identical over 8 bases. J was trimmed by 4 bases and V by 5 bases; bases with no gene match: 5. The CDR3 loop spans 15 amino acids. CDR1 SGHNT and CDR2 YYREEE come from the germline V gene (reference sequence). The CDR3 DNA reads as TGTGCCAGCAGGGAAAACAGGGGGTATAATTCACCCCTCCACTTT. Residues: CASRENRGYNSPLHF.

This clone appeared a single time. The chain carries TRBV29-1 and TRBJ1-1, with D maybe TRBD1 (6 bases). Germline CDR1 and CDR2: SQVTM and ANQGSEA. V lost 7 bases and J lost 1, with 16 bases in between. This CDR3 has 14 residues. Here the CDR3 DNA reads TGCAGCGCAATCCCGGGACACCAGAACACTGAAGCTTTCTTT. This gives the protein CSAIPGHQNTEAFF.

The CDR3 loop reads CASSLVYGVGSSYNSPLHF. In nucleotides, the CDR3 is TGTGCCAGCAGCTTAGTTTATGGGGTAGGGAGCTCCTATAATTCACCCCTCCACTTT. The chain uses TRBV7-2 and TRBJ1-6; D remains unclear. Germline CDR1 and CDR2: SGHTA and FQGNSA. V was shortened by 1 base and J by 0 bases, with 16 bases between the two germline ends. This CDR3 is built from 19 residues.

The rearrangement links TRBV27 to TRBJ1-3; no definite D call. The CDR3 contains 16 residues. Germline CDR1 MNHEY, CDR2 SMNVEV (reference sequence). Trimming took off 5 bases at V and 0 bases at J, with 14 bases between the two ends. This CDR3 reads CASSPFVGSSGNTIYF. CDR3 in DNA: TGTGCCAGCAGTCCTTTCGTGGGGAGCTCTGGAAACACCATATATTTT.

This clone has only one observation. V usage is TRBV30 and J usage is TRBJ2-7; TRBD2 matches 11 bases. There are 14 residues in the CDR3. Germline assignment: CDR1 GTSNPN and CDR2 SVGIG (reference sequence). The J segment lost 1 base and the V segment lost 5 bases, leaving 4 bases of the junction unmatched. CDR3 DNA: TGTGCCTGGGACCCTAGCGGGAGGTCCTACGAGCAGTACTTC. Translating it yields CAWDPSGRSYEQYF. Full variable domain (rest looked up from reference TRBV30 and TRBJ2-7): SQTIHQWPATLVQPVGSPLSLECTVEGTSNPNLYWYRQAAGRGLQLLFYSVGIGQISSEVPQNLSASRPQDRQFILSSKKLLLSDSGFYLCAWDPSGRSYEQYFGPGTRLTVT.

V and J are TRBV19 and TRBJ2-3, with TRBD1 matching 8 bases. Looked up from germline, CDR1 is LNHDA and CDR2 is SQIVND (reference sequence). The junction had 3 bases not matched to a gene; V was cut back by 4 bases and J by 0 bases. This CDR3 region has 15 residues. Here the CDR3 reads CASSTGQGSTDTQYF. CDR3 sequence (DNA): TGTGCCAGTAGTACCGGACAGGGTAGCACAGATACGCAGTATTTT.

The chain uses TRBV7-9 and TRBJ1-4; D might be TRBD1 (5 bases). V dropped 5 bases and J dropped 6 bases, with 16 bases sitting between them. The CDR3 loop spans 15 amino acids. From germline, CDR1 is SEHNR and CDR2 FQNEAQ (reference sequence). The CDR3 DNA reads TGTGCCAGCAGCGCCGGACACCTGAATGATGAAAAACTGTTTTTT. Translation: CASSAGHLNDEKLFF.

The chain couples TRBV7-6 to TRBJ2-1; a weak D match, TRBD2 (5 bases). Germline CDR1 and CDR2: SGHVS and FNYEAQ. V lost 5 bases to trimming and J lost 7 bases, with 18 bases between them. The CDR3 loop spans 15 amino acids. CDR3 loop: CASSLFGNTINEQFF. The CDR3 coding sequence is TGTGCCAGCAGCCTATTCGGGAACACCATTAATGAGCAGTTCTTC.

The V and J genes are TRBV3-1 (or the pseudogene TRBV3-2) and TRBJ1-2; possible D gene TRBD1, 5 bases. Germline V gene lookup returns CDR1 LGHDT and CDR2 YNNKEL (reference sequence). The CDR3 loop spans 16 amino acids. V shed 4 bases and J shed 2 bases, with 17 bases lying between them. CDR3 residues: CASSLERQQANYGYTF. The CDR3 DNA follows: TGTGCCAGCAGCCTCGAACGACAGCAAGCGAACTATGGCTACACCTTC.

This chain joins TRBV29-1 and TRBJ1-6, with D tentatively TRBD1 (5 bases). This CDR3 region has 13 residues. The germline V gene encodes CDR1 SQVTM and CDR2 ANQGSEA. V lost 4 bases and J 4 bases, leaving 8 bases between the germline ends. This CDR3 reads CSVATAYNSPLHF. The CDR3 DNA sequence: TGCAGCGTTGCGACAGCATATAATTCACCCCTCCACTTT.

The rearrangement uses TRBV18 and TRBJ2-6; a possible D gene is TRBD1 (5 bases). The CDR3 sequence is 17 residues long. Germline V gives CDR1 KGHSH, CDR2 LQKENI. V gave up 2 bases and J gave up 2 bases, with 13 bases separating them. CDR3 DNA: TGTGCCAGCTCACCAATCAGGGTGGGCACTGGGGCCAACGTCCTGACTTTC. It yields the protein CASSPIRVGTGANVLTF.

V usage is TRBV15 and J usage is TRBJ2-3; the match to TRBD1 covers 7 bases. J gave up 0 bases and V 0 bases, and 12 bases lay outside the gene matches. Germline lookup yields CDR1 LNHNV and CDR2 YYDKDF (reference sequence). The CDR3 spans 19 residues. The CDR3 DNA sequence: TGTGCCACCAGCAGAGATCGCACGGGGACAGATGCTAGCACAGATACGCAGTATTTT. As protein: CATSRDRTGTDASTDTQYF.